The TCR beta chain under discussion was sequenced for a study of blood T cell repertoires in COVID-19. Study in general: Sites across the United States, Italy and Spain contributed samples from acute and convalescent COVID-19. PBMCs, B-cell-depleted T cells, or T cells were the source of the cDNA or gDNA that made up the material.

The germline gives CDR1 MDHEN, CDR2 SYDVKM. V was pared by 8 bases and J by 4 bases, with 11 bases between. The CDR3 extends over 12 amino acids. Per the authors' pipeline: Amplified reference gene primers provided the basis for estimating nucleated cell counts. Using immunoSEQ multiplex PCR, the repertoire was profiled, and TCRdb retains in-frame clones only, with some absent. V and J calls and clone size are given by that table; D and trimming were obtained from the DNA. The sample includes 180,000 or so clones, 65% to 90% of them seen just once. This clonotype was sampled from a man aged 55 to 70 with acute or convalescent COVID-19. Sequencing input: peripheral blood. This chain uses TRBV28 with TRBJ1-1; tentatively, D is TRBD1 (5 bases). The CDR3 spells CASGAGTTEAFF. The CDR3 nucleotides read TGTGCCAGCGGGGCGGGGACCACTGAAGCTTTCTTT. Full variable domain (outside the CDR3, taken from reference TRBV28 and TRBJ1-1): DVKVTQSSRYLVKRTGEKVFLECVQDMDHENMFWYRQDPGLGLRLIYFSYDVKMKEKGDIPEGYSVSREKKERFSLILESASTNQTSMYLCASGAGTTEAFFGQGTRLTVV.